This TCR beta chain was observed in a study of blood T cells in healthy people across ages. Broader study findings: Diversity estimates drawn from one million T cells were deemed underestimates.

V dropped 5 bases and J dropped 6 bases, with 14 bases sitting between them. The length of the CDR3 is 15 residues. Germline loops: CDR1 SNHLY, CDR2 FYNNEI. The authors extracted at least 5 micrograms of total RNA per sample. As concerns this clonotype: Its target is unknown.

The use of a sample-barcoded 5' primer and a J-beta primer mix characterized a second PCR of roughly 6 to 12 cycles. Each cDNA molecule, via a template-switch adaptor with 12 random nucleotides, was tagged. TCRdb re-called the 5' RACE reads with MiXCR, one entry per CDR3 protein. This sample has about 1.4 million distinct CDR3 sequences, with 45% to 70% found just once. The clonotype was recovered from a man between 18 and 29 years old in good health. Sequenced input: blood. V is TRBV2 and J is TRBJ1-6; D remains unclear. CDR3 loop: CASSPGVDSNSPLHF. The CDR3 region has the DNA TGTGCCAGCAGTCCCGGAGTGGACTCTAATTCACCCCTCCACTTT.